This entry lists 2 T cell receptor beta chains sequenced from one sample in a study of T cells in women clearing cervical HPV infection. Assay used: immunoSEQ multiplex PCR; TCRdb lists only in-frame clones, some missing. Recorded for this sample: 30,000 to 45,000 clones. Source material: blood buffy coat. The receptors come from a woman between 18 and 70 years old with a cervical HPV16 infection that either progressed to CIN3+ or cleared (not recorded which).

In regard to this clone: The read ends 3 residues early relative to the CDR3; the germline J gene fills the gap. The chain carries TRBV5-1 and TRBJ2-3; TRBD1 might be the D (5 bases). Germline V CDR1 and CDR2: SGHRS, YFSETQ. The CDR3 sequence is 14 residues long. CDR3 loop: CASSWAGAQETQYF. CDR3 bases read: TGCGCCAGCAGCTGGGCTGGGGCCCAAGAGACG.

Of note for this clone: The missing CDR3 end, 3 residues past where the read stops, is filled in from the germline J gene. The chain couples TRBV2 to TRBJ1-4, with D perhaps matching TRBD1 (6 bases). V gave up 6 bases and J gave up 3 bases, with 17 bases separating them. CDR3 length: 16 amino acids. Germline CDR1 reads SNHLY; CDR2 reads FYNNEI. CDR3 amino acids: CASRVDRAGANEKLFF. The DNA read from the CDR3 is TGTGCCAGCAGAGTGGACAGAGCTGGAGCTAATGAAAAA.